This T cell receptor (beta chain) derives from a study of cytomegalovirus exposure and HLA in healthy donors listed by TCRdb under 2017. General notes on the study: According to an earlier analysis of 587 of the donors, about 179 million T cells yielded 95 million to 140 million unique TCR beta sequences and approximately 280 Gb of sequence data. An early release that covered about 640 HLA-typed donors contained around 330 gigabases of sequencing data and 65 million to 100 million unique TCR sequences. Among the approximately 400 genotyped donors, 81% belonged to the genetic ancestry cluster associated with self-reported Caucasian donors. The study aimed to test whether cataloging public T cell receptors could reveal signatures of past pathogen exposure. The T cell repertoires of some 670 subjects were profiled by immunosequencing and related to cytomegalovirus serostatus. A separate validation cohort of 100 to 150 different subjects was used in addition to the 666-subject first cohort. High-throughput TCR immunosequencing, statistical association of individual TCRs with disease status, and machine learning were combined to predict cytomegalovirus infection status. In a later analysis, previously published TCR beta repertoires from about 640 donors were re-analyzed and high-resolution HLA genotyping was added so that TCR occurrence patterns could be studied. Rather than drawing on any new phenotypic data, the later analysis identified candidate immune exposures from TCR beta sequences and the way those sequences occurred across donors. In an earlier analysis of 500 to 650 of the donors, high-throughput TCR beta sequencing was used to judge whether each TCR beta V gene segment behaved as functional or pseudogenic. Donor age, sex, ethnicity and CMV serostatus were compiled together with the repertoire data. A later genetic analysis took genome-wide SNP genotypes for about 55% of the 666 donors and used that subset as a discovery cohort. Every discovery cohort repertoire had been produced on one sequencing platform. HLA typing included class I and class II loci at four-digit resolution. The number of typed donors differed by locus: about 629-630 for A, B, C, DRB1 and DQB1; about 520 for DQA1; some 610 for DPA1; and some 450 for DPB1. Roughly five DR-DQ haplotypes were handled as single units for association and clustering, since linkage in the cohort was strong. On average, over 200,000 unique TCR beta nucleotide sequences were sequenced per donor among some 430 genotyped donors of the cohort, with roughly 20% of those sequences being non-productive.

The library was produced with the immunoSEQ multiplex PCR assay. For the multiplex PCR, a mixture combining 60 forward primers for TCR Vbeta segments and 13 reverse primers for TCR Jbeta segments was used. The CDR3 region of rearranged TCR beta genes was amplified from genomic DNA with a multiplex PCR assay. Amplified TCR beta libraries were sequenced as 87-base-pair reads on the Illumina HiSeq System. The source study handled its data this way. In a later analysis, some 80 million unique TCR beta chains were counted across the 500 to 700 repertoires, and roughly 11 million of these chains were shared by at least two donors. Raw reads were error-corrected and collapsed into unique sequences by a nearest-neighbor algorithm in which closely related sequences were merged to remove PCR and sequencing errors. Alignment of CDR3 sequences to IMGT reference sequences was used to assign V, D and J gene segments. For a sequence to be retained, a match of at least six nucleotides to both a V gene segment and a J gene segment was required. Rearrangements were called productive when the CDR3 lacked stop codons and stayed in frame with V and J; all others were non-productive. Following IMGT convention, CDR3 was defined as the stretch from the second conserved V-encoded cysteine to the conserved J-encoded phenylalanine. In an earlier analysis of more than 550 of the donors, sequences lacking an unambiguous match to a single V gene segment were excluded. In an earlier analysis of approximately 500 of the donors, a V segment was called functional when productive rearrangements were above 56.7%, and segregating when the standard deviation between donors exceeded 5%. A statistical classification framework was built for diagnosing cytomegalovirus status from the catalog of TCR beta chain sequences. V and J gene assignment, in a later analysis, came from comparing TCR nucleotide sequences with IMGT/GENE-DB human TR gene sequences. In a later analysis, CDR3 sequences and most-parsimonious VDJ recombination scenarios were assigned using the TCRdist pipeline. In a later analysis, every TCR beta chain was defined by the combination of its CDR3 amino acid sequence and its V-gene family, and reads without a unique V-gene family were dropped. In a later analysis, around 600 highly shared, low-generation-probability nucleotide sequences were removed to address suspected cross-contamination and a sequencing artifact. For each public chain, a later analysis derived a clonal expansion index from normalized ranks of inferred template counts within each repertoire. In a later analysis, generation probabilities were computed using a VDJ recombination model fitted to out-of-frame rearrangements, and the results were checked against IGoR. In a later analysis, TCR-TCR, TCR-HLA and TCR-CMV co-occurrence was scored with hypergeometric tests, and a repertoire-size bias correction was applied to TCR pairs. In a later analysis, false discovery rates were estimated by permuting HLA or CMV assignments 20 times. In a later analysis, co-occurring TCRs were grouped using DBSCAN, with TCRdist sequence similarity added in when clustering inside HLA-allele-positive subsets. Repertoires with fewer than 30,000 or more than 120,000 public chains, plus five repertoires with anomalous nucleotide sharing, were excluded from co-occurrence clustering. As stored in TCRdb, this immuneACCESS dataset retains in-frame rearrangements with V and J assigned. A fraction of the clones does not appear; measured against another copy, unresolved V genes explain less than half of the discrepancy, and the remainder lacks a known reason. Clonal size and the V and J genes are those of that table, whereas D and trimming came from the DNA. Recorded for this sample are approximately 59,000 clones; 65% to 70% of them occurred a single time. The ten largest clones add up to less than 20% of the sample.

As for this clone: This receptor's antigen is unknown. No quality values exist for individual bases; no much larger clone is one base distant.

Clipping removes 3 bases from V and 6 bases from J, with 6 as the unmatched junction base count. The CDR3 holds 14 amino acids from the cysteine to the phenylalanine. Left in the record is the CDR3 DNA by itself, 42 bases read in frame from the first base. Per the germline V gene, SGHDT is the CDR1 and YYEEEE is the CDR2. The cohort consisted of 650 to 850 healthy bone marrow donors. All cohort members were sampled while nominally healthy, although unrecorded immune exposures were likely present. The donor was CMV seropositive and was included in the group of some 290 seropositive cohort members. Every donor gave a peripheral blood sample, and the peripheral blood mononuclear cells from that sample were used for TCR beta sequencing. The Qiagen DNeasy Blood Extraction Kit was used to extract genomic DNA from the blood cell samples. Overall study results and their limits: It was suggested by the authors that the approach could potentially be generalized to other disease states and immunological phenotypes. A further reported finding was that TCR beta sequences accurately predicted the HLA-A and HLA-B alleles for most subjects in the first cohort. A group of highly shared sequence variants was considered likely to be a technical artifact of the sequencing pipeline. At a false discovery rate of 0.05, a later analysis linked roughly 17,000 TCR beta sequences to specific HLA alleles. In the study, approximately 160 TCR beta chains were listed as associated with cytomegalovirus. In an earlier analysis of about 550 of the donors, most TCR beta V segments were observed in productive rearrangements about 90% or about 30% of the time, broadly matching IMGT annotations. In a later analysis, HLA-associated TCR beta chains showed more clonal expansion and lower generation probabilities than non-associated chains that were equally common. Because the 87-base-pair reads could not distinguish some IMGT-functional V segments, including TRBV6-2 and TRBV6-3, those segments were excluded. For the cohort, immune exposure information was limited to CMV serostatus. Most CMV-associated TCR beta chains appeared to be HLA-restricted in a later analysis, and the HLA associations seemed to be driven largely by CMV exposure. According to a later genetic analysis, donors in an Asian-associated ancestry cluster had fewer N-insertions in productive TCRs than the roughly 670-donor mean. V-gene and J-gene trimming of TCR beta chains was associated with a missense DCLRE1C variant in a later genetic analysis, and the association was replicated in an independent cohort. Linkage disequilibrium might explain the correlated functional status among segregating V segments, but an unknown experimental factor could not be excluded. A later analysis found that TCR association rates varied across HLA loci, with DRB1 alleles showing the most associated TCRs and HLA-C alleles the fewest. Because counts were too low, about 18 rarely observed V segments, including chromosome 9 orphons, were left out of the earlier analysis of approximately 580 of the donors. While some public TCRs were present in many individuals, most TCR sequences turned up only very rarely across donors. A few of the identified cytomegalovirus-associated TCR beta chains were confirmed in vitro to be specific for cytomegalovirus antigens. Because HLA typing was missing for some donors at each locus, association tests included only the typed subset. Presence/absence analyses assumed roughly uniform sequencing depth across donors, an assumption that may not hold. This cohort had only TCR beta chains sequenced, and the lack of alpha or paired-chain data limited which features could be detected. In a later analysis, several top co-occurrence clusters were reported to appear linked to parvovirus B19, influenza, CMV and Epstein-Barr virus. Cytomegalovirus status was reported to be diagnosed by the classifier with high specificity and sensitivity in both the original and validation cohorts. Assigning TCR associations to individual alleles was difficult when HLA alleles, especially DR and DQ, strongly co-occurred.

This TCR was recovered from a man aged 35 to 55 in good health and CMV-seropositive. The chain is encoded by TRBV5-6 joined to TRBJ1-1; 9 nucleotides in the junction match TRBD1. The specimen sequenced was PBMCs. The nucleotide sequence reads as follows: TGTGCCAGCAGCTGGGGACAGGGCATTGCTGAAGCTTTCTTT. This yields the protein CASSWGQGIAEAFF.